The table lists the clone carrying this TCR beta chain with a few counts. The data were obtained in a study of blood T cell repertoires in COVID-19. Across the study: Acute-phase and convalescent COVID-19 samples originated in the United States, Italy and Spain. Nucleic acid was either cDNA or gDNA, and it came from T cells, B-cell-depleted T cells, or PBMCs.

In the original analysis: Quantification of nucleated cells was approximated via reference gene primer amplification. Clones were sequenced by immunoSEQ multiplex PCR, and TCRdb holds only the in-frame ones, with some missing. V, J and clone size were drawn from that table, and D and trimming were deduced from the DNA. The sample has roughly 220,000 clones; about 79% are singletons. The V and J ends lost 2 bases and 3 bases respectively, with 8 bases between them. This CDR3 has 13 residues. Germline V lookup: CDR1 SGHNT, CDR2 YYREEE (reference sequence). The chain joins TRBV5-4 to TRBJ1-2; perhaps TRBD1 as D (6 bases). The sample comprised peripheral blood. The TCR originated in a woman aged 40 to 49 who had recovered from COVID-19. CDR3 nucleotides: TGTGCCAGCAGCTTCGCAGGGGACTATGGCTACACCTTC. It translates to CASSFAGDYGYTF.